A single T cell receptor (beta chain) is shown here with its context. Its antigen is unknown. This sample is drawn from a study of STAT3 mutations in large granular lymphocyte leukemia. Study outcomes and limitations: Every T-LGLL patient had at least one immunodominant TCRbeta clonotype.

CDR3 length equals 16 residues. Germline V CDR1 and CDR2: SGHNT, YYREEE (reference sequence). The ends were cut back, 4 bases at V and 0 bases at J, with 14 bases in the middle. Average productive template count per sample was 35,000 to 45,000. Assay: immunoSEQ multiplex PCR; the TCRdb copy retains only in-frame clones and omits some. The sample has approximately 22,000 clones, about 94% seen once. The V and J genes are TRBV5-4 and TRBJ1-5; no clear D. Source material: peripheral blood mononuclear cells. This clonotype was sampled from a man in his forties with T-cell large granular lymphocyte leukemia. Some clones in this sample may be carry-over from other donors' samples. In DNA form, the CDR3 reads TGTGCCAGCAGCATTGACGGGTGGGATAGCAATCAGCCCCAGCATTTT. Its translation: CASSIDGWDSNQPQHF.